Included here is one T cell receptor beta chain sequence, with context. What it recognizes is unknown. A much larger clonotype is one base distant, so this may be a read error. Distinct nucleotide sequences in the sample also encode this CDR3. The data were obtained in a study of metastatic and nonmetastatic thyroid tumors. Overall study context: Repertoires from malignant and benign thyroid patients were compared across blood and tumor or nodule tissue.

Each patient came to thyroid surgery without any prior treatment (of any kind). In the authors' workflow: Across clinicopathological groups, CDR3 differences served as the basis for building a distant-metastasis classifier for papillary thyroid cancer. TCRdb used MiXCR to call clones anew from the PCR reads. The V and J calls and clone size come from TCRdb's table, not from the authors' own analysis. The sample holds about 92,000 clones, 15% seen once. The V gene's germline CDR1 is DFQATT and CDR2 SNEGSKA (reference sequence). The CDR3 consists of 12 residues. General study results and limits: Reports indicated that malignant thyroid tumors showed significantly higher TCR beta diversity than benign nodules did, in blood and tumor.

The sequencing input was blood. This TCR derives from a female donor with papillary thyroid cancer or a benign thyroid nodule (not recorded which). Some clones in this sample may be carry-over from other donors' samples. The chain carries TRBV20-1 and TRBJ2-3; D may be TRBD1 (5 bases). CDR3 coding DNA: TGCAGTGCAGTGGACAACACAGATACGCAGTACTTT. Its translation is CSAVDNTDTQYF.